This T cell receptor beta chain comes out of a study of shared clonotypes between healthy human individuals. Study findings and constraints: A handful of donors held approximately 4.6% of naive CD4 clonotypes in common. Generation probabilities of non-shared clonotypes were lower (relative to those shared by all four donors).

The assay was immunoSEQ multiplex PCR, and TCRdb's table has in-frame clones only and misses some. The table has 1 million to 1.2 million clones, 70% to 80% seen once. On this clone: Its antigen is as yet unknown.

The ends were cut back, 2 bases at V and 3 bases at J, with 8 bases in the middle. Germline V gene data show CDR1 as MNHEY and CDR2 as SVGAGI. This CDR3 has 14 amino acids. Material: memory CD4+ T cells from PBMCs. Subset denoted: CD45RA-negative fraction. The clonotype was recovered from a man aged 18-30 years in good health. Some clones in this sample may be carry-over from other donors' samples. The gene calls are TRBV6-5 and TRBJ1-5; unclear D gene. CDR3 in DNA: TGTGCCAGCAGTTACCAACAGACCAATCAGCCCCAGCATTTT. Amino acids: CASSYQQTNQPQHF.